Shown below are 7 T cell receptor beta chains from a single sample sequenced in a study of T-cell reconstitution after alpha-beta-depleted transplantation in children. The library targeted TCRbeta and was prepared with unique molecular identifiers. TCRdb itself ran the PCR reads through MiXCR, one entry per CDR3 protein. The profile shows some 350,000 distinct CDR3 sequences, 10% to 13% of them singletons. Sequences were derived from PBMCs from the stem cell graft donor, sampled from the stem cell graft. Receptors originate from a human donor who donated a stem cell graft to a child with acute lymphoblastic leukemia.

V usage is TRBV29-1 and J usage is TRBJ2-1, with D possibly TRBD2 on 5 matching bases. The CDR3 sequence is 14 residues long. The V end lost 3 bases, the J end lost 7 bases, and 16 bases lay between the germline ends. Germline CDR1 SQVTM, CDR2 ANQGSEA. The CDR3 sequence: CSVEGSVLLNEQFF. CDR3 bases: TGCAGCGTTGAGGGTAGCGTCCTACTGAATGAGCAGTTCTTC.

The V gene is TRBV7-2, the J gene TRBJ2-2; the D gene is possibly TRBD2 (6 bases). V was shortened by 1 base and J by 3 bases, with 12 bases between the two germline ends. Germline CDR1 and CDR2: SGHTA and FQGNSA. The CDR3 contains 16 residues. CDR3 sequence reads: CASSLVAGWDTGELFF. In DNA form, the CDR3 reads TGTGCCAGCAGCTTAGTTGCGGGATGGGACACCGGGGAGCTGTTTTTT.

Only a few counts were recorded for this clonotype. V is TRBV7-8 and J is TRBJ2-1; 7 positions match TRBD2. The CDR3 covers 16 residues. The V gene's germline CDR1 is SGHVS and CDR2 FQNEAQ. Trimming took 4 bases from V and 14 from J; bases not matched to a gene: 20. DNA of the CDR3: TGTGCCAGCAGCTCTCCCGGGACTACCCTCATGGGGGAGGAGTTCTTC. Protein: CASSSPGTTLMGEEFF.

This clonotype has a handful of counts. The V call is TRBV7-6, the J call TRBJ2-7; D unresolved. This CDR3 has 11 amino acids. Germline V lookup: CDR1 SGHVS, CDR2 FNYEAQ. Deletions cut 5 bases from V and 5 bases from J, with 7 bases between. The CDR3 is CASSKSNEQYF. CDR3 nucleotides: TGTGCCAGCAGCAAGAGCAACGAGCAGTACTTC.

The chain combines TRBV20-1 with TRBJ1-1; the D gene is possibly TRBD1 (5 bases). The CDR3 runs 15 residues. Per the germline V gene, CDR1 is DFQATT and CDR2 is SNEGSKA (reference sequence). V was pared by 3 bases and J by 1 base, with 15 bases between. The CDR3 nucleotides are TGCAGTGCTAGGGGGCAGGGAGGGAGGAACACTGAAGCTTTCTTT. Translated, it gives CSARGQGGRNTEAFF.

This clonotype was detected many times. The rearrangement uses TRBV5-1 and TRBJ2-5; D unresolved. The germline gives CDR1 SGHRS, CDR2 YFSETQ. Trimming shortened V by 2 bases and J by 1 base, and 15 bases separated the two germline ends. This CDR3 contains 16 residues. The CDR3 protein is CASSFGLQLSQETQYF. The CDR3 bases are TGCGCCAGCAGCTTTGGGCTTCAACTCTCCCAAGAGACCCAGTACTTC.

The V gene is TRBV7-9, the J gene TRBJ1-4, with D perhaps TRBD1 (5 bases). The CDR3 runs to 16 residues. Germline CDR1 SEHNR, CDR2 FQNEAQ (reference sequence). The germline V and J ends were trimmed by 4 bases and 5 bases, with 17 bases remaining between them. The CDR3 here is CASSSLRGRANEKLFF. The CDR3 nucleotides read TGTGCCAGCAGCTCCCTGAGAGGCAGGGCAAATGAAAAACTGTTTTTT.